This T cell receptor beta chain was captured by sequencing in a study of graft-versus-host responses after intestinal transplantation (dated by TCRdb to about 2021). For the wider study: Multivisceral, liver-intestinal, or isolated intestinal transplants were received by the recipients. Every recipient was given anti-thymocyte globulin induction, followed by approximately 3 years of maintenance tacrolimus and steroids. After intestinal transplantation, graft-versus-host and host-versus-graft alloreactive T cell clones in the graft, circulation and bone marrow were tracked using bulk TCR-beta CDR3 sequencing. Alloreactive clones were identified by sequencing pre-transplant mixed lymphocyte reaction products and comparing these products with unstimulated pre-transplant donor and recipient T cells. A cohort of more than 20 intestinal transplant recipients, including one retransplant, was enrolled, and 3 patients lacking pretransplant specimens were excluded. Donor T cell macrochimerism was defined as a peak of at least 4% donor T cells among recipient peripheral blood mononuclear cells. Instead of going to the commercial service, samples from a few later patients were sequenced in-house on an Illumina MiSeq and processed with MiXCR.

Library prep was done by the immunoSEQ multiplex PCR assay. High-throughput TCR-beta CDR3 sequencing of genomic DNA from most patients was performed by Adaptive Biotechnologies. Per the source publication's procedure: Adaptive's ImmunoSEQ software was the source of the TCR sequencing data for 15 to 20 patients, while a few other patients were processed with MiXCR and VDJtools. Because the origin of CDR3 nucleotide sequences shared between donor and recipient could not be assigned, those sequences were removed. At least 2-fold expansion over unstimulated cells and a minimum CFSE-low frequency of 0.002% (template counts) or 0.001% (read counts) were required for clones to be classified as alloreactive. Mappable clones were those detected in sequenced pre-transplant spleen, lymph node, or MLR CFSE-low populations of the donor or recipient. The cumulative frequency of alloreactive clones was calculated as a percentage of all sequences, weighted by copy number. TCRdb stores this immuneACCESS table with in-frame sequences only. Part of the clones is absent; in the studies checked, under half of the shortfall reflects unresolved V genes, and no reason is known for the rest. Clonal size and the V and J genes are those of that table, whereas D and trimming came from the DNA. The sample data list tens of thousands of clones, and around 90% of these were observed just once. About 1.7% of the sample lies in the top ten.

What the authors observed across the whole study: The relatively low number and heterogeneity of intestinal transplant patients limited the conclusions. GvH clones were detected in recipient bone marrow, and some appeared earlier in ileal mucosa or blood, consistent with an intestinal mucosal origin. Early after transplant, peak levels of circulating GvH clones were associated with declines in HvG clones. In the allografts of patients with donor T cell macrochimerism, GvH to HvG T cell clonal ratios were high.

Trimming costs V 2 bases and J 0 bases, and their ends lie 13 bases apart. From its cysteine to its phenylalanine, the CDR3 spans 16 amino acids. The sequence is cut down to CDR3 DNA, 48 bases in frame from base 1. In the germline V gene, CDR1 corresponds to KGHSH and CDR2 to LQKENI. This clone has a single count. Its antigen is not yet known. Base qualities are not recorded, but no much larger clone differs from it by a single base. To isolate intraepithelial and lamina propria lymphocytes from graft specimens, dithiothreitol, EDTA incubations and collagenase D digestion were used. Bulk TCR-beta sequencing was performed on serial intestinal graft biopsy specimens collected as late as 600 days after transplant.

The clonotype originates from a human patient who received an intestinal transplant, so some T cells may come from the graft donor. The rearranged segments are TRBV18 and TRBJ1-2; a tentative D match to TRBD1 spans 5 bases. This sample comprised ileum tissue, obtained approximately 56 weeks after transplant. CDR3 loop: CASSPAWDGTNYGYTF. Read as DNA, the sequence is TGTGCCAGCTCACCAGCTTGGGACGGTACTAACTATGGCTACACCTTC.